This TCR beta chain stems from a study of STAT5B mutations in CD4+ large granular lymphocyte leukemia. About the research overall: Among healthy donors, a particular HLA allele went with more CDR3 'QG' motifs.

V shed 5 bases and J shed 6 bases, with 10 bases lying between them. This CDR3 is built from 13 residues. In germline, CDR1 is LNHDA, CDR2 SQIVND (reference sequence). Study-wide findings and caveats: Compared with healthy controls (2/35), patient top clones favored TRBV06 (8/27).

Here immunoSEQ multiplex PCR was the method, and the copy in TCRdb shows in-frame clones only, minus some. Among about 35,000 clones listed, about 76% were seen once. On this clone: Its antigen remains unidentified.

The chain has TRBV19 and TRBJ2-2; D could derive from TRBD1 or TRBD2 (5 bases each). This TCR came from a human donor in good health. The specimen was CD4+ T cells from blood buffy coats. The CDR3 coding sequence is TGTGCCAGTAGTGTCCAGGGAGCCGGGGAGCTGTTTTTT. This translates into CASSVQGAGELFF.